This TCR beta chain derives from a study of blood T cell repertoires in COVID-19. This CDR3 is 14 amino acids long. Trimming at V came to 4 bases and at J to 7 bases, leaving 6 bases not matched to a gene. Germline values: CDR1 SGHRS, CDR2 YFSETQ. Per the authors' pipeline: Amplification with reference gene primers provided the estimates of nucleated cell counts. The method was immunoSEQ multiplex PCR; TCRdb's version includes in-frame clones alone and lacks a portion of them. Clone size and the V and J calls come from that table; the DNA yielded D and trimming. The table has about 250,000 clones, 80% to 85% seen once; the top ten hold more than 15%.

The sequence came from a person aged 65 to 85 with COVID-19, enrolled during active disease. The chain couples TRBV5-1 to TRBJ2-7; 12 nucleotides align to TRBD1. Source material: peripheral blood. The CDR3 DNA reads TGCGCCAGCAGCCAGGGACAGGGGGCGTCTGAGCAGTACTTC. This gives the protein CASSQGQGASEQYF.